This T cell receptor (beta chain) came from a study of blood T cell repertoires in COVID-19 (dated by TCRdb to 2020 to 2021). For the study in its entirety: The collaborator samples originated in the United States, Italy and Spain and spanned the acute and convalescent phases of COVID-19. Samples were obtained from the ongoing ImmuneRACE study (first 160 participants) and from approximately 1,200 subjects provided by 6 global collaborators. The sample metadata nearly always contained a de-identified subject ID, COVID-19 status, age in years and sex. Deeply sampled blood TCRbeta repertoires from subjects exposed to, actively infected with, or recovered from COVID-19 were included in the dataset. Where available, HLA class I and class II types were taken from metadata supplied by the sample provider and were not determined by assay-based typing. The prospective study material was composed of cDNA or gDNA derived from T cells, B-cell-depleted T cells, or PBMCs. A freely available public database, intended as a resource for researchers studying the immune response to SARS-CoV-2, is where the repertoires were released.

Details on this clone: What antigen it recognizes has not been identified. It has no much larger one-base neighbor in the sample; base qualities were not kept.

Collaborating institutions collected whole blood in K2EDTA tubes following their own protocols. For TCRbeta analysis, collaborators shipped samples as frozen whole blood, isolated PBMCs, or DNA extracted from either of those sample types. The germline V gene encodes CDR1 LGHNA and CDR2 YNFKEQ. V and J are truncated by 0 bases and 0 bases respectively, leaving an intervening sequence of 12 bases. Its CDR3 holds 16 amino acids, cysteine through phenylalanine. Only the CDR3 part of the read is kept: 48 bases, read in frame from the first base. Study-level results and caveats: The amount of clinical and demographic metadata varied by source and participant and was provided uncurated.

TCRbeta CDR3 regions were amplified from genomic DNA using the immunoSEQ Assay, a bias-controlled multiplex PCR. The paper's data handling went like this. The number of nucleated cells in each sample was estimated from the amplification of reference gene primers within the assay. Sequence reads were collapsed and filtered to measure the absolute abundance of every unique TCRbeta CDR3 rearrangement. Productive Simpson clonality was computed per sample as the square root of Simpson's diversity index over productive rearrangements. TCRdb carries this immuneACCESS record with in-frame sequences only. Its versions omit some clonotypes, under half of them owing to an unresolved V gene in the studies checked, with the rest unexplained. V and J calls and clone size are copied from that table; D and trimming were computed from the DNA. This sample holds about 190,000 clones; around 79% were observed only once. Jointly, the top ten make up 17% of the sample.

Sequenced material: peripheral blood. The origin of this receptor is a man aged 55-75 years with active or convalescent COVID-19. Here the chain combines TRBV4-2 and TRBJ2-7; TRBD2 is a possible D gene, resting on 5 matching bases. The CDR3 corresponds to CASSQEKRMSSYEQYF. At the DNA level, the sequence is TGTGCCAGCAGCCAAGAGAAGCGGATGAGCTCCTACGAGCAGTACTTC.